This T cell receptor (beta chain) was recovered during a study of blood T cell repertoires in COVID-19. The wider study: Samples taken during acute and convalescent COVID-19 were collected in the United States, Italy and Spain. T cells, B-cell-depleted T cells, or PBMCs provided the cDNA or gDNA that served as material.

Per the authors' pipeline: Estimation of nucleated cell counts relied on the amplification of reference gene primers. The repertoire was sequenced with immunoSEQ multiplex PCR; TCRdb's copy has only in-frame clones and lacks some. V and J calls and clone size are copied from that table; D and trimming were computed from the DNA. The sample lists 150,000 to 190,000 clones, roughly 88% occurring once. The V end lost 0 bases, the J end lost 8 bases, and 9 bases lay between the germline ends. This CDR3 comprises 13 residues. Per the germline V gene, CDR1 is KGHSH and CDR2 is LQKENI. The sample consisted of peripheral blood. The receptor was isolated from a woman in her forties or fifties with acute or convalescent COVID-19. The chain combines TRBV18 with TRBJ2-3, with a possible D match to TRBD2 (5 bases). This CDR3 reads CASSPPSEGTQYF. The DNA for the CDR3 is TGTGCCAGCTCACCACCGTCCGAGGGTACGCAGTATTTT.